This entry concerns a single T cell receptor (beta chain). Its recognized antigen is unknown. Per-base quality was not reported, and no clone a single base away is much larger than it. These data come from a study of T cells after yellow fever vaccination (dated by TCRdb to the late 2010s). Notes on the research overall: Libraries from fractions with low cell numbers were prepared with the SMART-Seq v4 Ultra Low Input RNA kit. Two healthy male donors, one aged 18 to 30 and one aged 30 to 40 years, made up the cohort. Bulk PBMC replicates and cell subsets were isolated from blood drawn at multiple timepoints before and after both primary and secondary immunization. Bulk TCR alpha and beta repertoires were sequenced longitudinally to track T-cell clones before and after primary and booster YFV17D yellow fever vaccination. The full study reports these points: Most clones expanded after primary vaccination were re-detected after the booster (approximately 95% of CD4 and around 86% of CD8), suggesting broad memory maintenance. Because abundant contaminating clonotypes from the bulk population could be contained in FACS-sorted repertoires, computational filtering was required. The study included only a couple of donors, which limits how far the findings can be generalized. A small share of clonotypes occurred in both CD4 and CD8 compartments, likely arising from convergent recombination. Compared with the primary T-cell response, the secondary T-cell response was faster but weaker, reaching its peak on day 5 rather than on day 15.

From the germline V gene, CDR1 is SGHTA and CDR2 is FQGTGA. A distance of 13 bases separates the germline ends of V and J, which lose 4 bases and 4 bases respectively. Taken from cysteine to phenylalanine, the CDR3 has 15 residues. The DNA shown is the 45-base CDR3, in frame from base 1. This sample's treatment or condition label indicates: live attenuated yellow fever vaccine strain. At each blood-draw timepoint, two biological replicates of bulk PBMCs were collected. PBMCs were isolated from peripheral blood using a standard Ficoll-Paque protocol. RNA was extracted with TriZol from bulk PBMCs, CD4 and CD8 fractions, and dextramer-positive and dextramer-negative fractions. TCR cDNA was synthesized by 5'RACE template switching, through which a universal primer site and unique molecular identifiers were introduced. Priming for cDNA synthesis came from both the TCR alpha and TCR beta constant segments. Two PCR steps were used to amplify libraries, with sample barcodes and sequencing adapters being added in the second step. Libraries were sequenced on Illumina HiSeq 2500 (2x100 bp) or NovaSeq (2x150 bp). Per the source publication's procedure: MIGEC handled demultiplexing of reads and collapsing into UMI consensus sequences, while MiXCR performed V(D)J alignment. Vaccine-responding clonotypes were defined with edgeR using replicate PBMC samples, requiring FDR below 0.01 and a log2 fold change above 5 up to day 15. Bulk clonotypes were assigned CD4 or CD8 identity according to which sequenced CD4 or CD8 repertoire held them at higher abundance. TCRdb reprocessing: public reads trimmed at Q25 with fastp, clones called with MiXCR, in-frame beta chains kept. Each entry is one CDR3 protein sequence, shown with its most common DNA and genes. TCRdb's processing, not the authors' own work, is the source of the V and J calls. For this sample the table gives under 600,000 distinct CDR3 sequences, of which around a fifth were detected only once. The ten largest make up about a sixth of the sample.

The sample in question was PBMCs, obtained 21 days after the first yellow fever vaccination. The chain is assembled from TRBV7-3 and TRBJ2-2; no D segment can be confidently identified. The sequence was collected from a man younger than 35 who received the YFV17D yellow fever vaccine. The CDR3 protein sequence reads: CASSSIGWGTGELFF. The sequence in DNA is TGTGCCAGCAGCTCAATAGGTTGGGGCACCGGGGAGCTGTTTTTT. With the rest looked up from the reference TRBV7-3 and TRBJ2-2 genes rather than sequenced, the full variable domain is GAGVSQTPSNKVTEKGKYVELRCDPISGHTALYWYRQSLGQGPEFLIYFQGTGAADDSGLPNDRFFAVRPEGSVSTLKIQRTERGDSAVYLCASSSIGWGTGELFFGEGSRLTVL.